The clone carrying this TCR beta chain was detected once. This entry is derived from a study of blood T cell repertoires in COVID-19. Study-level information: Both acute and convalescent COVID-19 samples were obtained from the United States, Italy and Spain. The cDNA or gDNA used as material had been derived from T cells, B-cell-depleted T cells, or PBMCs.

Profiled with immunoSEQ multiplex PCR; TCRdb holds only in-frame clones, not every one. The sample comprises around 280,000 clones, roughly nine tenths of which are singletons, and about 1.7% rests with the top ten. The V segment lost 7 bases and the J segment 8 bases; nucleotides outside the gene matches: 9. CDR1 and CDR2 from the germline V gene are LNHDA and SQIVND (reference sequence). The CDR3 totals 14 residues. The rearrangement joins TRBV19 to TRBJ1-2, with 11 nucleotides matching TRBD1. This clonotype originated in a woman between 40 and 50 years old who had recovered from COVID-19. Material for sequencing was PBMCs or T cells enriched from blood (not recorded which). The CDR3 loop is CASNTRGQGDGYTF. The CDR3 DNA follows: TGTGCCAGTAATACGAGGGGACAGGGGGACGGCTACACCTTC.